The 24 T cell receptor beta chains given below trace back to one sample, sequenced in a study of blood T cell repertoires in COVID-19. Profiled with immunoSEQ multiplex PCR; TCRdb holds only in-frame clones, not every one. The table includes roughly 78,000 clones, around 86% detected once. Sequenced: peripheral blood. The source of these receptors is a woman aged 55-70 years with acute or convalescent COVID-19.

The genes are TRBV28 and TRBJ2-1; D is ambiguous. This CDR3 region has 15 residues. Germline V lookup: CDR1 MDHEN, CDR2 SYDVKM. Trimming pared 2 bases from V and 0 bases from J, leaving 8 bases between. CDR3 nucleotide sequence: TGTGCCAGCAGTTTAGGGCAGATCTCCTACAATGAGCAGTTCTTC. Translation gives CASSLGQISYNEQFF. Full variable domain (missing parts from reference TRBV28 and TRBJ2-1): DVKVTQSSRYLVKRTGEKVFLECVQDMDHENMFWYRQDPGLGLRLIYFSYDVKMKEKGDIPEGYSVSREKKERFSLILESASTNQTSMYLCASSLGQISYNEQFFGPGTRLTVL.

The rearrangement joins TRBV5-1 to TRBJ2-1; TRBD2 might be the D (6 bases). V was trimmed by 2 bases and J by 7 bases, leaving 13 bases between them. The CDR3 length is 14 residues. Germline values: CDR1 SGHRS, CDR2 YFSETQ. As DNA, the CDR3 is TGCGCCAGCAGCTTCAACGGGGGAGGTAATGAGCAGTTCTTC. It yields the protein CASSFNGGGNEQFF.

V usage is TRBV7-3 and J usage is TRBJ1-1; 7 bases fit TRBD1. With V trimmed by 1 base and J by 6 bases, 5 bases remained unmatched. The CDR3 totals 14 residues. Germline V gives CDR1 SGHTA, CDR2 FQGTGA. In nucleotides, the CDR3 is TGTGCCAGCAGCTTAAGTAGGGACAGAGCTGAAGCTTTCTTT. This encodes CASSLSRDRAEAFF.

The chain joins TRBV5-4 to TRBJ2-1; 7 positions agree with TRBD1. The CDR3 is 15 amino acids. Germline CDR1 SGHNT, CDR2 YYREEE (reference sequence). Unmatched junction bases numbered 4, after V lost 4 bases and J lost 0 bases. CDR3: CASSARQGSYNEQFF. The CDR3 nucleotides read TGTGCCAGCAGCGCTAGACAGGGCTCCTACAATGAGCAGTTCTTC.

The rearrangement links TRBV4-2 to TRBJ1-5; D may be TRBD1 (5 bases). Germline V gene lookup returns CDR1 LGHNA and CDR2 YNFKEQ. The CDR3 has 16 amino acids. The V end lost 0 bases, the J end lost 1 base, and 10 bases lay between the germline ends. The CDR3 DNA sequence: TGTGCCAGCAGCCAAGAAGGCAGGGTAAGCAATCAGCCCCAGCATTTT. This sequence encodes CASSQEGRVSNQPQHF.

The chain combines TRBV7-8 with TRBJ2-7, with unresolved D. This CDR3 comprises 14 residues. Trimming left V 3 bases short and J 0 bases short, with 9 bases between. Germline CDR1 reads SGHVS; CDR2 reads FQNEAQ. The CDR3 DNA sequence: TGTGCCAGCAGCTTCGACACCTACTCCTACGAGCAGTACTTC. Translating it yields CASSFDTYSYEQYF.

The rearrangement uses TRBV28 and TRBJ1-5, with D tentatively TRBD1 (6 bases). V was clipped by 4 bases and J by 5 bases, with 15 bases between them. This CDR3 contains 15 residues. Germline V gives CDR1 MDHEN, CDR2 SYDVKM. CDR3 in DNA: TGTGCCAGCAGTTCTCCGGACAGAGGAGATCAGCCCCAGCATTTT. Residues: CASSSPDRGDQPQHF.

The chain employs TRBV28 and TRBJ2-1, with 12 bases fitting TRBD2. V lost 6 bases to trimming and J lost 0 bases; unmatched junction nucleotides: 3. Germline V gene lookup returns CDR1 MDHEN and CDR2 SYDVKM. This CDR3 has 16 residues. For the CDR3, the DNA is TGTGCCAGCAGCAAGACTAGCGGGAGCTCCTACAATGAGCAGTTCTTC. Amino acid sequence: CASSKTSGSSYNEQFF.

This clone appeared a few times. V and J are TRBV3-1 (or the pseudogene TRBV3-2) and TRBJ1-1, with D perhaps TRBD1 (5 bases). Germline CDR1 LGHDT, CDR2 YNNKEL (reference sequence). The CDR3 has 11 residues. V lost 1 base and J lost 11, with 8 bases in between. The chain's CDR3 is CASSQVGGAFF. The CDR3 DNA is TGTGCCAGCAGCCAAGTGGGGGGGGCTTTCTTT.

V gene TRBV5-1 combines with J gene TRBJ2-5, with 8 positions matching TRBD1. The CDR3 is 13 residues long. The germline CDR1 and CDR2 sequences are SGHRS and YFSETQ. The V and J ends lost 0 bases and 5 bases, in that order; junction bases with no gene match: 0. CDR3 DNA sequence: TGCGCCAGCAGCTTGGGACAGGGGGAGACCCAGTACTTC. Amino acids: CASSLGQGETQYF.

This clone occurred once. The rearrangement uses TRBV7-9 and TRBJ1-4, with D unclear. The germline V and J ends were trimmed by 5 bases and 4 bases, with 11 bases remaining between them. The germline CDR1 and CDR2 sequences are SEHNR and FQNEAQ (reference sequence). The CDR3 covers 14 residues. This CDR3 reads CASSPGNHNEKLFF. CDR3 coding DNA: TGTGCCAGCAGCCCGGGGAACCATAATGAAAAACTGTTTTTT.

The chain couples TRBV7-2 to TRBJ2-7; weak D call: TRBD2 (6 bases). The CDR3 has 15 residues. The V gene's germline CDR1 is SGHTA and CDR2 FQGNSA. V dropped 9 bases and J dropped 2 bases, with 20 bases sitting between them. The CDR3 sequence is CASSGGGSITYEQYF. The CDR3 region has the DNA TGTGCCAGTAGCGGTGGTGGGAGTATCACCTACGAGCAGTACTTC.

The genes are TRBV28 and TRBJ1-1, with D unclear. The germline V gene encodes CDR1 MDHEN and CDR2 SYDVKM. Trimming cost V 5 bases and J 5 bases, with 6 bases left between them. There are 11 residues in the CDR3. The CDR3 region is CASSEATEAFF. For the CDR3, the DNA is TGTGCCAGCAGTGAGGCGACTGAAGCTTTCTTT.

The J gene is TRBJ1-1, the V gene TRBV6-5; D unclear. CDR1 is MNHEY and CDR2 is SVGAGI in the germline V gene. Trimming took off 0 bases at V and 3 bases at J, with 8 bases between the two ends. CDR3 length: 14 residues. The CDR3 sequence is CASSYSMRDTEAFF. As DNA, the CDR3 is TGTGCCAGCAGTTACTCGATGCGGGACACTGAAGCTTTCTTT.

The rearrangement uses TRBV6-6 and TRBJ1-3, with D possibly being TRBD1 (6 bases). The CDR3 has 15 residues. In germline, CDR1 is MNHNY, CDR2 SVGAGI (reference sequence). Between the trimmed V and J ends, which lost 5 bases and 2 bases, there was a span of 13 bases. CDR3 sequence: CASSPSQGTGNTIYF. The CDR3 bases are TGTGCCAGCAGTCCGTCACAGGGAACTGGAAACACCATATATTTT.

The chain combines TRBV7-2 with TRBJ2-7; TRBD2 aligns across 7 bases. The CDR3 covers 14 residues. Germline V gene sequence: CDR1 SGHTA, CDR2 FQGNSA. Trimming cost V 3 bases and J 5 bases; bases outside gene matches: 7. The CDR3, as DNA: TGTGCCAGCAGCTTTGCGGGGGATATCCACGAGCAGTACTTC. Its translation is CASSFAGDIHEQYF.

The genes are TRBV28 and TRBJ1-2, with 8 nucleotides matching TRBD1. Germline CDR1 and CDR2: MDHEN and SYDVKM. Trimming took 5 bases from V and 4 from J; bases not matched to a gene: 6. The CDR3 consists of 14 residues. The CDR3 nucleotides are TGTGCCAGCAGTCAACCAGGGGGCGGCTATGGCTACACCTTC. It yields the protein CASSQPGGGYGYTF.

V usage is TRBV3-1 (or the pseudogene TRBV3-2) and J usage is TRBJ2-3; 7 bases are shared with TRBD1. The length of the CDR3 is 15 residues. With 2 bases clipped from V and 1 base from J, the junction kept 3 bases outside the gene matches. Germline-derived CDR1 and CDR2 are LGHDT and YNNKEL (reference sequence). CDR3: CASSQLGQGTDTQYF. The CDR3 region has the DNA TGTGCCAGCAGCCAATTAGGACAGGGCACAGATACGCAGTATTTT.

The chain combines TRBV28 with TRBJ1-1; tentative D call: TRBD1 (5 bases). The CDR3 sequence is 11 residues long. Deletions cut 6 bases from V and 7 bases from J, with 9 bases between. CDR1 and CDR2 from the germline V gene are MDHEN and SYDVKM. CDR3 sequence reads: CASRLQDEAFF. The CDR3 nucleotides read TGTGCCAGCAGATTACAGGATGAAGCTTTCTTT.

The table lists this clone with a count of one. The V gene is TRBV28, the J gene TRBJ1-1; D is undetermined. Trimming removed 1 base at V and 2 bases at J, with 8 bases between. Germline CDR1 and CDR2: MDHEN and SYDVKM. The CDR3 consists of 14 residues. The CDR3 DNA follows: TGTGCCAGCAGTTTATTAACGAGTAACACTGAAGCTTTCTTT. Protein product: CASSLLTSNTEAFF.

The chain is built from TRBV28 and TRBJ2-7; 8 bases are a match to TRBD2. The V gene end was trimmed by 5 bases and the J gene end by 4 bases; junction bases not matched to a gene: 10. This CDR3 region has 15 residues. The germline CDR1 and CDR2 sequences are MDHEN and SYDVKM. CDR3 sequence: CASSLRGLGGYEQYF. The CDR3 bases are TGTGCCAGCAGTCTTAGGGGACTAGGGGGTTACGAGCAGTACTTC. Looking up the rest from reference TRBV28 and TRBJ2-7 gives the full variable domain: DVKVTQSSRYLVKRTGEKVFLECVQDMDHENMFWYRQDPGLGLRLIYFSYDVKMKEKGDIPEGYSVSREKKERFSLILESASTNQTSMYLCASSLRGLGGYEQYFGPGTRLTVT.

V and J are TRBV5-1 and TRBJ2-3; TRBD1 matches 12 bases. The CDR3 is 15 residues long. CDR1 is SGHRS, CDR2 YFSETQ, per germline. The J segment lost 4 bases and the V segment lost 4 bases, leaving 4 bases of the junction unmatched. CDR3 coding DNA: TGCGCCAGCAGCAGGGGACAGGGGGCGGCAGATACGCAGTATTTT. Encoded protein: CASSRGQGAADTQYF.

The rearrangement uses TRBV12-3 or TRBV12-4 and TRBJ1-2; D unresolved. The CDR3 sequence is 12 residues long. Trimming cost V 3 bases and J 7 bases, with 9 bases left between them. CDR3 bases: TGTGCCAGCAGTTTGAGGGAGTTTGGCTACACCTTC. Protein: CASSLREFGYTF.

The chain uses TRBV7-9 and TRBJ2-2; D remains unclear. The V gene lost 2 bases and the J gene lost 4 bases, with 5 bases spanning the gap. Germline-derived CDR1 and CDR2 are SEHNR and FQNEAQ (reference sequence). The CDR3 is 13 residues long. The CDR3 protein is CASSLLATGELFF. DNA of the CDR3: TGTGCCAGCAGCTTACTGGCCACCGGGGAGCTGTTTTTT.